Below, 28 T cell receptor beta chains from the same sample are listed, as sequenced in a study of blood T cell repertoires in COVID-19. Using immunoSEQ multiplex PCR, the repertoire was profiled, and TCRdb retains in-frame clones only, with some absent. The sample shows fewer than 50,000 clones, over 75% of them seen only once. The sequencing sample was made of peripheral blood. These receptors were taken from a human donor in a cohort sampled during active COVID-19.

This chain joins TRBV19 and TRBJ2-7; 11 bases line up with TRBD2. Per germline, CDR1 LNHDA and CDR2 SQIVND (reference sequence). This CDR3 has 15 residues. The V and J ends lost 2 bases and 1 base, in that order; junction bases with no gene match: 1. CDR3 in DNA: TGTGCCAGTAGTATATCTAGCGGGAGGTCCTACGAGCAGTACTTC. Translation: CASSISSGRSYEQYF.

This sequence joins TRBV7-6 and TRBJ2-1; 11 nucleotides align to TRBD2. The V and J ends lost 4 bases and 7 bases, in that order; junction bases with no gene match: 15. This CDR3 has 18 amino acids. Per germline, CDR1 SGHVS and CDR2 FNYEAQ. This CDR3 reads CASSSGTSGLPYINEQFF. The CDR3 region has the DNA TGTGCCAGCAGCTCCGGGACTAGCGGCCTCCCTTACATAAATGAGCAGTTCTTC.

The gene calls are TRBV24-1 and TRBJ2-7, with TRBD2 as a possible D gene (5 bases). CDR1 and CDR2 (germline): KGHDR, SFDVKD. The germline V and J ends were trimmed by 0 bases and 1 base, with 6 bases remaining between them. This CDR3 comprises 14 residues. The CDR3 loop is CATSDLGESYEQYF. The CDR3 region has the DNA TGTGCCACCAGTGATTTGGGGGAGTCCTACGAGCAGTACTTC.

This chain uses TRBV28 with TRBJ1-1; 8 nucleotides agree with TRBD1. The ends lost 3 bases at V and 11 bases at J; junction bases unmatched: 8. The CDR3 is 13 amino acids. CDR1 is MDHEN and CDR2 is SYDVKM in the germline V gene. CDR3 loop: CASSLPGQVNAFF. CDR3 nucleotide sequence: TGTGCCAGCAGTTTGCCGGGACAGGTTAACGCTTTCTTT.

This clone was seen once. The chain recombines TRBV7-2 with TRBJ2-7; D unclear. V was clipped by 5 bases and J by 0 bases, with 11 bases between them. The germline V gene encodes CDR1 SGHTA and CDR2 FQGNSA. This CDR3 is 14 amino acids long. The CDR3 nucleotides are TGTGCCAGCAGCAGAGGCATGAACTCCTACGAGCAGTACTTC. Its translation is CASSRGMNSYEQYF.

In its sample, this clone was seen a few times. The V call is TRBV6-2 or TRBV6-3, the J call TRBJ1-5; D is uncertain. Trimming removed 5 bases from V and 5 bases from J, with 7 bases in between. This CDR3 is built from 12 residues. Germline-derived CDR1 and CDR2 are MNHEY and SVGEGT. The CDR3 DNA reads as TGTGCCAGCAGTACTCTTTATCAGCCCCAGCATTTT. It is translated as CASSTLYQPQHF.

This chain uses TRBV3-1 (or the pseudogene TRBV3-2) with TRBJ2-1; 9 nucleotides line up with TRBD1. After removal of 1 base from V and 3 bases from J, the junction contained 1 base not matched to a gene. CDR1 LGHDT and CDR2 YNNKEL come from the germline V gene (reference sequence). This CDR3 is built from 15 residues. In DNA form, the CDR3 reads TGTGCCAGCAGCCAAGGGACAGGGGTCTACAATGAGCAGTTCTTC. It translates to CASSQGTGVYNEQFF.

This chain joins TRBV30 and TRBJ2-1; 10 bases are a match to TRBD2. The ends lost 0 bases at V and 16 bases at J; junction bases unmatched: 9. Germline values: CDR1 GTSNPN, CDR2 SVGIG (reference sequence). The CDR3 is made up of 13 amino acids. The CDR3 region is CAWSVVGLASAFF. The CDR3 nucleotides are TGTGCCTGGAGTGTAGTGGGACTAGCGTCTGCCTTCTTC.

The CDR3 reads CASSGGGPGRPLHF. The CDR3 region has the DNA TGTGCCAGCAGCGGGGGGGGCCCAGGTCGGCCCCTCCACTTT. This chain joins TRBV3-1 (or the pseudogene TRBV3-2) and TRBJ1-6, with D perhaps TRBD1 (6 bases). CDR1 LGHDT and CDR2 YNNKEL come from the germline V gene (reference sequence). V dropped 5 bases and J dropped 13 bases, with 18 bases sitting between them. This CDR3 is 14 amino acids long.

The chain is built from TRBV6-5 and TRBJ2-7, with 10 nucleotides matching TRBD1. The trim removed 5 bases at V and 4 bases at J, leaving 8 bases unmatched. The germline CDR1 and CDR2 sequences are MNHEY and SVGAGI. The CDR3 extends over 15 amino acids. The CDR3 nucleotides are TGTGCCAGCAGTCTATTCGGGGGACAGGGGTACGAGCAGTACTTC. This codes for CASSLFGGQGYEQYF.

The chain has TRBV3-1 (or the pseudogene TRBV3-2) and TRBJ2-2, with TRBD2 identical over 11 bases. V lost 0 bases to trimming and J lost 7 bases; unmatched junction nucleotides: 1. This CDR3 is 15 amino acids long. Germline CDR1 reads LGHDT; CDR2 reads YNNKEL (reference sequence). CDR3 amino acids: CASSQDTSGGGELFF. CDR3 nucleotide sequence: TGTGCCAGCAGCCAAGATACTAGCGGGGGCGGGGAGCTGTTTTTT.

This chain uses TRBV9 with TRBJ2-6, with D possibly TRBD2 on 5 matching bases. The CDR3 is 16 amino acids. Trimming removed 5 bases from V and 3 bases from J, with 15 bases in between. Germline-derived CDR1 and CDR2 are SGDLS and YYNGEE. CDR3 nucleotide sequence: TGTGCCAGCAGTCCTGACCCAGGAGGTGGGGCCAACGTCCTGACTTTC. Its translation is CASSPDPGGGANVLTF. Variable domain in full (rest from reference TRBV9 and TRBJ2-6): DSGVTQTPKHLITATGQRVTLRCSPRSGDLSVYWYQQSLDQGLQFLIQYYNGEERAKGNILERFSAQQFPDLHSELNLSSLELGDSALYFCASSPDPGGGANVLTFGAGSRLTVL.

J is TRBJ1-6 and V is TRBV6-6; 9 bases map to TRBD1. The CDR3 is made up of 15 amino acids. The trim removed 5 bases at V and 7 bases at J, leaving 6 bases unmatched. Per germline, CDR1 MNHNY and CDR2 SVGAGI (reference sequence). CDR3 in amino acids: CASSGQGMGNSPLHF. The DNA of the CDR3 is TGTGCCAGCAGTGGACAGGGGATGGGAAATTCACCCCTCCACTTT.

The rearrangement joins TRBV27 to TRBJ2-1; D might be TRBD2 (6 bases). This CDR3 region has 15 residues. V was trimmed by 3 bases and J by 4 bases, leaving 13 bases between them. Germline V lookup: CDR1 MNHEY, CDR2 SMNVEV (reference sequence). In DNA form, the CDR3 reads TGTGCCAGCAGTTTTCGCCTAGCGTCTTACAATGAGCAGTTCTTC. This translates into CASSFRLASYNEQFF.

Here the CDR3 reads CASLSGGGDEQYF. In nucleotides, the CDR3 is TGTGCCAGCCTGAGCGGCGGGGGCGACGAGCAGTACTTC. The chain couples TRBV28 to TRBJ2-7; possible D gene TRBD2, 7 bases. This CDR3 spans 13 amino acids. Germline V gene lookup returns CDR1 MDHEN and CDR2 SYDVKM. V was cut by 8 bases and J by 5 bases, with 16 bases left in between.

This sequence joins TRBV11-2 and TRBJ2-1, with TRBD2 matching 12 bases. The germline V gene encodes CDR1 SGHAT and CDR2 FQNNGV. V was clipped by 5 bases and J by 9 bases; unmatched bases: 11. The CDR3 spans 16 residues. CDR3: CASSLSGLAGRREQFF. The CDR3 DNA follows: TGTGCCAGCAGCCTCTCGGGACTAGCGGGCCGCCGTGAGCAGTTCTTC.

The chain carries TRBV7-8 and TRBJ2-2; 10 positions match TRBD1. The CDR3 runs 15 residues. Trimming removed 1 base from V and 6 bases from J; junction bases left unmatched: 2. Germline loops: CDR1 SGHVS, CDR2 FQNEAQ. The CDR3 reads CASSLVGQGPGELFF. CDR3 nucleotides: TGTGCCAGCAGCTTAGTGGGACAGGGGCCCGGGGAGCTGTTTTTT.

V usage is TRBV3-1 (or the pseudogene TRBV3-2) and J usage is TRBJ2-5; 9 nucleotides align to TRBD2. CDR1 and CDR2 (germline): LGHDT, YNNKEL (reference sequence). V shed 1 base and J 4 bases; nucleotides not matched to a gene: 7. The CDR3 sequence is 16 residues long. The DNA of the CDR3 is TGTGCCAGCAGCCAAGGACTAGCGGAGGGGGGAGAGACCCAGTACTTC. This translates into CASSQGLAEGGETQYF.

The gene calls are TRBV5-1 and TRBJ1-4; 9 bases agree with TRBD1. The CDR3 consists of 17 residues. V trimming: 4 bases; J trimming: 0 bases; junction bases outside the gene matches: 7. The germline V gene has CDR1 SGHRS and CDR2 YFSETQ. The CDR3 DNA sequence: TGCGCCAGCAGCATAACCACAGGGGGCGCAACTAATGAAAAACTGTTTTTT. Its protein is CASSITTGGATNEKLFF.

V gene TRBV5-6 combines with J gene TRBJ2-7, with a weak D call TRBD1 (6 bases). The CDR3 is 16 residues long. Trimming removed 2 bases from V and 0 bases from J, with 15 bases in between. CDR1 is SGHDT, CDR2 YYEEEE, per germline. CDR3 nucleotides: TGTGCCAGCAGCTTTATACAGGGAACAGGCTCCTACGAGCAGTACTTC. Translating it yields CASSFIQGTGSYEQYF. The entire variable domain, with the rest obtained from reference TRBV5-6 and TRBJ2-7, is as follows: DAGVTQSPTHLIKTRGQQVTLRCSPKSGHDTVSWYQQALGQGPQFIFQYYEEEERQRGNFPDRFSGHQFPNYSSELNVNALLLGDSALYLCASSFIQGTGSYEQYFGPGTRLTVT.

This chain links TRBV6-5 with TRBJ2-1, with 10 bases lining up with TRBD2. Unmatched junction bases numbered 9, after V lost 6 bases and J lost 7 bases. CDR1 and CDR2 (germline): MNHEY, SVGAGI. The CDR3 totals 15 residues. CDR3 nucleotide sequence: TGTGCCAGCAGCACATTAGCGGGAGGAGGTAATGAGCAGTTCTTC. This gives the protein CASSTLAGGGNEQFF.

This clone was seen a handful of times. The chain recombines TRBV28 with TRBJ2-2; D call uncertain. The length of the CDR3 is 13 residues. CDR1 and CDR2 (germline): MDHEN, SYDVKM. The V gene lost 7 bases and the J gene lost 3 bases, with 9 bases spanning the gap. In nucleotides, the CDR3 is TGTGCCAGCATGAGGAGACACACCGGGGAGCTGTTTTTT. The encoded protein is CASMRRHTGELFF.

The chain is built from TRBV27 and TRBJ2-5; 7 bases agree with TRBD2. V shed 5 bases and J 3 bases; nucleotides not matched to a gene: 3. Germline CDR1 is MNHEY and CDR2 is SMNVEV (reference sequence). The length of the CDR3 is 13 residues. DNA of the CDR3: TGTGCCAGCAGTCAAGGGACTAAAGAGACCCAGTACTTC. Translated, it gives CASSQGTKETQYF.

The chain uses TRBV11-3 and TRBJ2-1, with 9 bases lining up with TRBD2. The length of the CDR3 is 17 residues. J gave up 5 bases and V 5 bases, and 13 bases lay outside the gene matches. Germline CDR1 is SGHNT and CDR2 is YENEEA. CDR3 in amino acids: CASSPRVDSGSNNEQFF. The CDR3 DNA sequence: TGTGCCAGCAGCCCCAGGGTCGATAGCGGGAGTAACAATGAGCAGTTCTTC. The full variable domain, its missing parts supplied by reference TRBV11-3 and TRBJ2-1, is EAGVVQSPRYKIIEKKQPVAFWCNPISGHNTLYWYLQNLGQGPELLIRYENEEAVDDSQLPKDRFSAERLKGVDSTLKIQPAELGDSAVYLCASSPRVDSGSNNEQFFGPGTRLTVL.

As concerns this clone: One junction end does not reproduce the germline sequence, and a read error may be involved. This chain's CDR3 is CASSLGVGTDTQYF. The DNA for the CDR3 is TGTGCTAGCAGCTTAGGAGTTGGCACAGATACGCAGTATTTT. This chain joins TRBV7-7 and TRBJ2-3, with D unresolved. This CDR3 region has 14 residues. The germline V gene encodes CDR1 SSHAT and CDR2 FNYEAQ (reference sequence).

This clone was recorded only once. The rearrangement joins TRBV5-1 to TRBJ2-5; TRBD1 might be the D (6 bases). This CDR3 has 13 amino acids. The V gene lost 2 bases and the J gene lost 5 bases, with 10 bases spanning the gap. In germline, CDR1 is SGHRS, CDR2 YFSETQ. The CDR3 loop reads CASSLGGMETQYF. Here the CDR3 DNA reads TGCGCCAGCAGCTTAGGGGGTATGGAGACCCAGTACTTC. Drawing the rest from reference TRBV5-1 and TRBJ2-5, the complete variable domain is KAGVTQTPRYLIKTRGQQVTLSCSPISGHRSVSWYQQTPGQGLQFLFEYFSETQRNKGNFPGRFSGRQFSNSRSEMNVSTLELGDSALYLCASSLGGMETQYFGPGTRLLVL.

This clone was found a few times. The DNA of the CDR3 is TGTGCCAGCAGCTTGGCGGGGATGGTAGCGGGTACCTACGAGCAGTACTTC. Its translation is CASSLAGMVAGTYEQYF. The chain is built from TRBV5-8 and TRBJ2-7; 7 bases match TRBD2. With 0 bases clipped from V and 2 bases from J, the junction kept 11 bases outside the gene matches. The germline CDR1 and CDR2 sequences are SGHTS and YDEGEE. The CDR3 runs 17 residues. Full variable domain (remainder filled in from reference TRBV5-8 and TRBJ2-7): EAGVTQSPTHLIKTRGQQATLRCSPISGHTSVYWYQQALGLGLQFLLWYDEGEERNRGNFPPRFSGRQFPNYSSELNVNALELEDSALYLCASSLAGMVAGTYEQYFGPGTRLTVT.

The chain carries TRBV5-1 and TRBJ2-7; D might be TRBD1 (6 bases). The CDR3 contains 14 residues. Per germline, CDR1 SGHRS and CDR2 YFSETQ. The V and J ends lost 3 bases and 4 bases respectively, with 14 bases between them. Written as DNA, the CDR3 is TGCGCCAGCAGCTCGACAGGAGAGGAATACGAGCAGTACTTC. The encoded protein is CASSSTGEEYEQYF.